This TCR beta chain was identified in a study of OX40 agonist ivuxolimab in advanced cancers. Study-level findings and limits: Not determined was the antigen specificity of the expanded peripheral T cells. Clonal expansion by week 6 occurred in CD4+ and CD8+ blood T cells (at 0.1 to 3.0 mg/kg).

Blood samples were obtained at baseline, cycle 4 day 1, and cycle 7 day 1. Sequencing was performed with immunoSEQ multiplex PCR; in TCRdb, only in-frame clones are kept and a portion is missing. This sample has 25,000 to 35,000 clones, with roughly 80% found just once. Points on this clone: Its target is not known.

The V gene lost 2 bases and the J gene lost 0 bases, with 14 bases spanning the gap. CDR1 SGHVS and CDR2 FQNEAQ come from the germline V gene. The CDR3 length is 16 residues. The material was CD4+ or CD8+ T cells sorted from blood, obtained in a trial of the OX40 agonist ivuxolimab. The gene calls are TRBV7-8 and TRBJ2-7; maybe TRBD2 (5 bases). The TCR sequence derives from an adult with an advanced solid tumor such as melanoma, head and neck, liver or kidney cancer. The CDR3 bases are TGTGCCAGCAGCTTAATGGGCGGGCCGAGCTCCTACGAGCAGTACTTC. Protein: CASSLMGGPSSYEQYF.